The next 7 T cell receptor beta chains were all read from a single sample in a study of T cell changes during pregnancy in multiple sclerosis. Only in-frame clones appear in the TCRdb table, and some are missing; sequencing was by immunoSEQ multiplex PCR. The sample shows 45,000 to 55,000 clones, approximately 94% of them seen only once. The specimen was CD8+ T cells from peripheral blood mononuclear cells, collected before pregnancy. All receptors derive from a female donor with multiple sclerosis, enrolled in a pregnancy study.

The chain carries TRBV28 and TRBJ2-1; D not certain. V was cut by 3 bases and J by 2 bases, with 14 bases left in between. In germline, CDR1 is MDHEN, CDR2 SYDVKM. The CDR3 spans 16 residues. The chain's CDR3 is CASSFKVVGTYNEQFF. CDR3 sequence (DNA): TGTGCCAGCAGTTTTAAAGTAGTGGGCACCTACAATGAGCAGTTCTTC.

The chain links TRBV19 to TRBJ1-2; 10 nucleotides align to TRBD1. Germline-derived CDR1 and CDR2 are LNHDA and SQIVND (reference sequence). V lost 6 bases to trimming and J lost 4 bases; unmatched junction nucleotides: 20. There are 19 residues in the CDR3. The CDR3 bases are TGTGCCAGTAGCACCGATAGGGTGGGACAGGGGCCGCCAACCTATGGCTACACCTTC. Translated: CASSTDRVGQGPPTYGYTF.

The gene calls are TRBV27 and TRBJ2-1; TRBD2 is a possible D gene (6 bases). Germline CDR1 MNHEY, CDR2 SMNVEV (reference sequence). V was cut by 2 bases and J by 3 bases, with 8 bases left in between. The CDR3 is made up of 14 amino acids. The CDR3 spells CASSLREVYNEQFF. DNA for the CDR3: TGTGCCAGCAGTTTAAGGGAGGTCTACAATGAGCAGTTCTTC.

This chain connects TRBV4-1 to TRBJ2-2; D might be TRBD2 (6 bases). CDR1 is MGHRA, CDR2 YSYEKL, per germline. V lost 3 bases to trimming and J lost 2 bases, with 10 bases between them. There are 15 residues in the CDR3. CDR3 sequence (DNA): TGCGCCAGCAGCCACGGCGCGGGAAACACCGGGGAGCTGTTTTTT. Translation gives CASSHGAGNTGELFF.

J is TRBJ1-1 and V is TRBV15, with 9 bases that match TRBD1. The CDR3 runs to 14 residues. Germline values: CDR1 LNHNV, CDR2 YYDKDF (reference sequence). V was clipped by 3 bases and J by 3 bases; unmatched bases: 2. CDR3 amino acids: CATSSRTGDTEAFF. In DNA, the CDR3 is TGTGCCACCAGCAGCAGGACAGGGGACACTGAAGCTTTCTTT. The complete variable domain, with remaining parts taken from reference TRBV15 and TRBJ1-1, reads DAMVIQNPRYQVTQFGKPVTLSCSQTLNHNVMYWYQQKSSQAPKLLFHYYDKDFNNEADTPDNFQSRRPNTSFCFLDIRSPGLGDTAMYLCATSSRTGDTEAFFGQGTRLTVV.

The chain joins TRBV27 to TRBJ1-4, with 10 bases aligning to TRBD1. The CDR3 spans 17 residues. The V gene's germline CDR1 is MNHEY and CDR2 SMNVEV (reference sequence). V lost 5 bases, J lost 8 bases, and 14 bases stayed unmatched. This CDR3 reads CASSPGTGERLEEKLFF. The CDR3 bases are TGTGCCAGCAGTCCCGGGACAGGGGAACGGTTGGAGGAAAAACTGTTTTTT.

The chain has TRBV29-1 and TRBJ1-4; tentative D call: TRBD1 (6 bases). Germline V gene data show CDR1 as SQVTM and CDR2 as ANQGSEA. V lost 6 bases and J 15 bases, leaving 17 bases between the germline ends. The CDR3 has 11 residues. The CDR3: CSVDYGQSLFF. CDR3 DNA sequence: TGCAGCGTCGACTACGGACAGTCCTTGTTTTTT. Together with reference TRBV29-1 and TRBJ1-4, the CDR3 gives the full variable domain: SAVISQKPSRDICQRGTSLTIQCQVDSQVTMMFWYRQQPGQSLTLIATANQGSEATYESGFVIDKFPISRPNLTFSTLTVSNMSPEDSSIYLCSVDYGQSLFFGSGTQLSVL.